This T cell receptor (beta chain) was profiled in a study of post-analysis software for immune sequencing data. In the study overall: The disease courses spanned relapsing-remitting, secondary progressive and progressive-relapsing forms of multiple sclerosis.

Unique molecular identifiers had been added to the TCR beta cDNA libraries. TCRdb re-called the PCR reads through MiXCR, storing one row per CDR3 protein. The data contain approximately 660,000 distinct CDR3 sequences, roughly three fifths of them singletons. The V segment lost 6 bases and the J segment 0 bases; nucleotides outside the gene matches: 3. The germline gives CDR1 SQVTM, CDR2 ANQGSEA. CDR3 size: 13 residues. Remarks on this clonotype: Its antigen is undetermined.

Study-wide results and limits: Batch-mates among the samples co-clustered strongly by F measure. Four to six TRBV segments appeared more often in patients than in controls, and TRBV5-6, TRBV5-1 and TRBV20-1 were among these. Patients with multiple sclerosis recorded significantly lower normalized Chao1 diversity than controls, the study found.

Sequenced: blood. This receptor was taken from a girl aged 2 to 10 with multiple sclerosis. The chain links TRBV29-1 to TRBJ2-5; the match to TRBD2 covers 8 bases. As DNA, the CDR3 is TGCAGCGTCCGACTAGCGTACCAAGAGACCCAGTACTTC. Its protein product is CSVRLAYQETQYF.